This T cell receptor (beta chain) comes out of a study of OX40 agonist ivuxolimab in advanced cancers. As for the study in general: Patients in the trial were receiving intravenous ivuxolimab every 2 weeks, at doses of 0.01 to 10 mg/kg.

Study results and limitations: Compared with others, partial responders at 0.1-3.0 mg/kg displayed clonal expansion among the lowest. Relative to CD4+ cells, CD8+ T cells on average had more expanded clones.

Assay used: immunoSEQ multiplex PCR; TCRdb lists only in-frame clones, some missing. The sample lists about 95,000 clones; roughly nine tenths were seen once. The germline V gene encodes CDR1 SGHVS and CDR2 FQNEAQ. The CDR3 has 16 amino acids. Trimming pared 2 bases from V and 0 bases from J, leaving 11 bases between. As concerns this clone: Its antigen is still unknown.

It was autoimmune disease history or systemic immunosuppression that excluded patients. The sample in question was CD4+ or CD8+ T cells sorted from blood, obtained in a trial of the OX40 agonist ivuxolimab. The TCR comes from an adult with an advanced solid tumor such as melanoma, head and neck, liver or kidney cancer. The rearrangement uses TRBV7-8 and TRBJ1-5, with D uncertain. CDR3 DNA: TGTGCCAGCAGCTTAAGTGGACTTTATAGCAATCAGCCCCAGCATTTT. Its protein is CASSLSGLYSNQPQHF.